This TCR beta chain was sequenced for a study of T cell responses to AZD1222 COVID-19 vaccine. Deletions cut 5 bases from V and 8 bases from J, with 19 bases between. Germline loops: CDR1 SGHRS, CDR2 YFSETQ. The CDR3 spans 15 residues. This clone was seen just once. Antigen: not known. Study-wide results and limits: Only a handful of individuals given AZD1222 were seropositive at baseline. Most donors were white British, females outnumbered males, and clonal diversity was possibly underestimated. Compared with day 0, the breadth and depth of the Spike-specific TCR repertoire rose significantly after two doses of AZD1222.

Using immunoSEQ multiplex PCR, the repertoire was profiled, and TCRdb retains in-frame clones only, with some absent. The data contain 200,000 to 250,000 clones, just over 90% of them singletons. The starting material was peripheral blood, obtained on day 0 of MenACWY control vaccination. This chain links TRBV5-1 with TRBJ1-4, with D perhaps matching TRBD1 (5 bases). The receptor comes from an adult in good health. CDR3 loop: CASRSDLGAGEKLFF. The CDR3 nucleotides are TGCGCCAGCAGATCAGACCTTGGGGCCGGGGAAAAACTGTTTTTT.